This TCR beta chain was found in a study of T cell responses to AZD1222 COVID-19 vaccine. Study outcomes and limitations: Dominant at 160-218 and 743-854, vaccine-associated CD4 TCRs also spanned spike. Seropositivity was recorded at baseline in only a handful of AZD1222 recipients. Clonal diversity was possibly underestimated; the donors were predominantly white British and more often female. Regions left unmutated in variants are reportedly the target of nearly half of spike-specific TCRs.

About this clone: Its specificity is unknown.

This table comes from immunoSEQ multiplex PCR, and its TCRdb copy is limited to in-frame clones, with some not included. The table lists roughly 97,000 clones, 70% to 90% of them singletons. V gave up 0 bases and J gave up 3 bases, with 14 bases separating them. The germline V gene encodes CDR1 MGHRA and CDR2 YSYEKL. This CDR3 is 17 amino acids long. The chain couples TRBV4-1 to TRBJ2-2, with D perhaps given as TRBD1 or TRBD2 (6 bases each). The receptor was isolated from an adult in good health. Sequencing used peripheral blood, obtained on day 0 of AZD1222 vaccination. CDR3 in DNA: TGCGCCAGCAGCCAAGAGGTACACAGGGAGGACACCGGGGAGCTGTTTTTT. This translates into CASSQEVHREDTGELFF.